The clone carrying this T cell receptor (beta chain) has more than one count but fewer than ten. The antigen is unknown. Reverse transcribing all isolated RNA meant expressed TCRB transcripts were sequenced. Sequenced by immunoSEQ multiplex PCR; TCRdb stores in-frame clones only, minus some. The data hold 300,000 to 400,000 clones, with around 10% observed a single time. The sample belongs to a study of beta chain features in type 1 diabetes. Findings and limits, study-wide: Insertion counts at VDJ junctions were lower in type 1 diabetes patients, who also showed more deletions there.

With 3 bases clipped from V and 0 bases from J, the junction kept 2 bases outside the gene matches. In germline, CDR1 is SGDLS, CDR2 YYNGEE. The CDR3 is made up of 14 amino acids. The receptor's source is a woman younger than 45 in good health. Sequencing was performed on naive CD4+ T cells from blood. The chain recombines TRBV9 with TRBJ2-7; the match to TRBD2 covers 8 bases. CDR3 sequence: CASSESGSSYEQYF. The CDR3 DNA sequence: TGTGCCAGCAGCGAGAGCGGGAGCTCCTACGAGCAGTACTTC.